This note documents a single T cell receptor (beta chain) sequence. Study members were between about 18 and 100 years old and lived in over 20 US regions. Membership in each cohort depended on participant-reported clinical history. In germline, CDR1 is LNHDA, CDR2 SQIVND (reference sequence). This CDR3 spans 16 amino acids. With 0 bases clipped from V and 2 bases from J, the junction kept 5 bases outside the gene matches. These data come from a study of blood T cell repertoires in COVID-19. Measured with immunoSEQ multiplex PCR; TCRdb has only the in-frame clones, and not every one. The data contain around 310,000 clones, roughly 86% of them singletons.

The TCR sequence derives from a woman in her thirties who had recovered from COVID-19. Sample: PBMCs or T cells enriched from blood (not recorded which). V is TRBV19 and J is TRBJ2-3, with 7 bases that match TRBD1. The DNA of the CDR3 is TGTGCCAGTAGTATAGAAACGGGACAGATCACAGATACGCAGTATTTT. Amino acids: CASSIETGQITDTQYF.